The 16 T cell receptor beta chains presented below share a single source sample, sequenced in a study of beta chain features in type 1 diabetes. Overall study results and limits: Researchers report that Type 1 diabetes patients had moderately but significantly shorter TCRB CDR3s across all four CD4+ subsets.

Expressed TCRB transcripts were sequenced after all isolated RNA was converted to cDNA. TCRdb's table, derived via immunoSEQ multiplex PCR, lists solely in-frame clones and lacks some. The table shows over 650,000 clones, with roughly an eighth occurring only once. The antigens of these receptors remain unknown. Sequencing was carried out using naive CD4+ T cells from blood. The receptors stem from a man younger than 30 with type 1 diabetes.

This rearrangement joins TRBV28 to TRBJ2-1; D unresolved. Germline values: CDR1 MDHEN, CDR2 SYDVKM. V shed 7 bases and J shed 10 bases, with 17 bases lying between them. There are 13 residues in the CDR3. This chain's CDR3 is CASNPSPVPEQFF. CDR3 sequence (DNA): TGTGCCAGCAATCCTTCCCCCGTCCCCGAGCAGTTCTTC.

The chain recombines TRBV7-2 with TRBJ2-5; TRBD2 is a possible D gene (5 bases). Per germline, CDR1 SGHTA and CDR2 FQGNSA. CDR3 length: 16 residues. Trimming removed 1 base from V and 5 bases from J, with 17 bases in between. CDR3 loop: CASSLVGGSPGETQYF. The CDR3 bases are TGTGCCAGCAGCTTAGTAGGAGGCAGCCCCGGGGAGACCCAGTACTTC.

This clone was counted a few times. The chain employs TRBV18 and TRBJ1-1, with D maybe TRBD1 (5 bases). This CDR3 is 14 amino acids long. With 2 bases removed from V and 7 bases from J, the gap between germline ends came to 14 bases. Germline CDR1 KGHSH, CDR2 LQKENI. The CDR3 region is CASSPTGGDGEAFF. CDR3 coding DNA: TGTGCCAGCTCACCAACCGGGGGGGATGGTGAAGCTTTCTTT.

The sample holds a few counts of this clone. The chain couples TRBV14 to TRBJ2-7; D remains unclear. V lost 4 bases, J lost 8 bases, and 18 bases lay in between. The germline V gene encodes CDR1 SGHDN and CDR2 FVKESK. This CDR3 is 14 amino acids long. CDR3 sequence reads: CASSRQLQGIQQYF. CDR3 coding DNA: TGTGCCAGCAGCCGGCAGCTCCAAGGGATTCAGCAGTACTTC.

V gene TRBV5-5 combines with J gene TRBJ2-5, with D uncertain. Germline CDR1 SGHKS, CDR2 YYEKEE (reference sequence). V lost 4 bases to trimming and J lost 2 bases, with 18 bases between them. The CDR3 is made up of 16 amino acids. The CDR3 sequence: CASSVAPGLGQETQYF. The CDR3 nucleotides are TGTGCCAGCAGCGTCGCCCCTGGGTTGGGACAAGAGACCCAGTACTTC.

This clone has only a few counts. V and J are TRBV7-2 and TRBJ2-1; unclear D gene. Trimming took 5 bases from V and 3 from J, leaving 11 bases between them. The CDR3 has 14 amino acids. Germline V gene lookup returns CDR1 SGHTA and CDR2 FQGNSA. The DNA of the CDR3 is TGTGCCAGCAGCAGGGAATACAACTACAATGAGCAGTTCTTC. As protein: CASSREYNYNEQFF. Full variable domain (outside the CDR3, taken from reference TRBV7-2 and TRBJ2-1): GAGVSQSPSNKVTEKGKDVELRCDPISGHTALYWYRQSLGQGLEFLIYFQGNSAPDKSGLPSDRFSAERTGGSVSTLTIQRTQQEDSAVYLCASSREYNYNEQFFGPGTRLTVL.

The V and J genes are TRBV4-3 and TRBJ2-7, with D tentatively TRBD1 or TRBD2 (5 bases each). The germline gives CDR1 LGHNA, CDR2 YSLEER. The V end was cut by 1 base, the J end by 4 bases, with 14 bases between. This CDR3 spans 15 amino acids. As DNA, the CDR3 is TGCGCCAGCAGCCAAGTCTCTCAGGGAGAATACGAGCAGTACTTC. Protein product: CASSQVSQGEYEQYF.

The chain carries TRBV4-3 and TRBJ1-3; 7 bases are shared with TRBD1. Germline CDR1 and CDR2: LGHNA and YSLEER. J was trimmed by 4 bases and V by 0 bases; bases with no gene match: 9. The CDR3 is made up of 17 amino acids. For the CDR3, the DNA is TGCGCCAGCAGCCAAGATGGACAGGTAGAACACGGAAACACCATATATTTT. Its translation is CASSQDGQVEHGNTIYF.

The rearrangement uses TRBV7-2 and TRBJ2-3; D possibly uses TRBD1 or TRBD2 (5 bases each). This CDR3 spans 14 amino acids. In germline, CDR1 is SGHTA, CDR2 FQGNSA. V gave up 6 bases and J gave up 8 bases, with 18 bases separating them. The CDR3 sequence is CASRLVGRGVTQYF. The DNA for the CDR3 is TGTGCCAGCAGACTTGTGGGGAGAGGGGTTACGCAGTATTTT.

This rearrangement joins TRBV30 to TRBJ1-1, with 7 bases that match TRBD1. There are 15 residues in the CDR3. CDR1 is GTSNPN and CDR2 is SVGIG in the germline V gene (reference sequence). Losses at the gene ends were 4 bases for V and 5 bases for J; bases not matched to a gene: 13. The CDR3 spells CAWIPPDRANTEAFF. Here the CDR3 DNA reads TGTGCCTGGATCCCTCCTGACAGGGCCAATACTGAAGCTTTCTTT. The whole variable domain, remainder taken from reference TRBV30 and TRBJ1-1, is SQTIHQWPATLVQPVGSPLSLECTVEGTSNPNLYWYRQAAGRGLQLLFYSVGIGQISSEVPQNLSASRPQDRQFILSSKKLLLSDSGFYLCAWIPPDRANTEAFFGQGTRLTVV.

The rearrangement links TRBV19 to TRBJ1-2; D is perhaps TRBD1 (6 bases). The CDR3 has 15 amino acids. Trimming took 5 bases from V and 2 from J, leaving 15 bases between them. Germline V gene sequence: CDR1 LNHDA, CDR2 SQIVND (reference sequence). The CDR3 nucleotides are TGTGCCAGTAGTGTACCGGACAGAACCAACTATGGCTACACCTTC. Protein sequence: CASSVPDRTNYGYTF.

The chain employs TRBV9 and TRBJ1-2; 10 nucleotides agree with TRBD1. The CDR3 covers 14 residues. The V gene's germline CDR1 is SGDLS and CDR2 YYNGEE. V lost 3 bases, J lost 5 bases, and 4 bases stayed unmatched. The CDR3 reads CASSARTGGYGYTF. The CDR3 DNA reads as TGTGCCAGCAGCGCCCGGACAGGGGGTTATGGCTACACCTTC.

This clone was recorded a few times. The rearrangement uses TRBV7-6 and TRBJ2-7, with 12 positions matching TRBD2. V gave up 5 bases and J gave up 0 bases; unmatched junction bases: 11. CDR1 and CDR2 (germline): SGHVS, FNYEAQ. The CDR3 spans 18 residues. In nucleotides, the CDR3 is TGTGCCAGCAGCACACTGACTAGCGGGAGCCTCTACTCCTACGAGCAGTACTTC. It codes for CASSTLTSGSLYSYEQYF.

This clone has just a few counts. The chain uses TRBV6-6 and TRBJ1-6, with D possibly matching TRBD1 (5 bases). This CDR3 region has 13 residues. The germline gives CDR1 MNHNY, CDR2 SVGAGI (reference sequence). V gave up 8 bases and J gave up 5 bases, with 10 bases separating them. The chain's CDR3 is CASAGRDNSPLHF. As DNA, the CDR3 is TGTGCCAGCGCAGGGAGGGATAATTCACCCCTCCACTTT.

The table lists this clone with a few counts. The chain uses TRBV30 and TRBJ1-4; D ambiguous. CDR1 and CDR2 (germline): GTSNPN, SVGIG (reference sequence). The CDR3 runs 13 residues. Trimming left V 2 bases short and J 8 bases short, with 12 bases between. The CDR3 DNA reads TGTGCCTGGAGTTCTGGGGAAGAAGAAAAACTGTTTTTT. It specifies CAWSSGEEEKLFF.

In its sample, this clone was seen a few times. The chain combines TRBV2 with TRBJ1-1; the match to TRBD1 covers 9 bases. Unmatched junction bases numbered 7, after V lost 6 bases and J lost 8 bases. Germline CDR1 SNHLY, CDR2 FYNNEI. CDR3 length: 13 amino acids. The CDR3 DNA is TGTGCCAGCAGCGGACAGGGGAGATTAGAAGCTTTCTTT. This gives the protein CASSGQGRLEAFF.